This T cell receptor (beta chain) comes out of a study of blood T cell repertoires in COVID-19. Sequencing was performed with immunoSEQ multiplex PCR; in TCRdb, only in-frame clones are kept and a portion is missing. This table has more than 45,000 clones, approximately 90% appearing once. Enrollment of patients from Seattle took place during active infection, with longitudinal follow-up. Material for sequencing was peripheral blood. The sequence derives from a woman aged 60 to 75 with COVID-19, enrolled during active disease.

Here the CDR3 reads CASSLGPGLAGVGTGELFF. For the CDR3, the DNA is TGTGCCAGCAGCCTAGGACCGGGACTAGCGGGAGTGGGTACCGGGGAGCTGTTTTTT. The J gene is TRBJ2-2, the V gene TRBV7-9; 14 nucleotides agree with TRBD2. The CDR3 contains 19 residues. V dropped 5 bases and J dropped 5; count of bases not matched to a gene: 13. CDR1 is SEHNR, CDR2 FQNEAQ, per germline (reference sequence).